Listed below are T cell receptor beta chains from one sample, sequenced in a study of blood T cell repertoires in COVID-19. TCRdb keeps only in-frame clones here, not all; method: immunoSEQ multiplex PCR. The sample records around 180,000 clones, approximately 90% being singletons. Source material: peripheral blood. The receptors derive from a human donor in a cohort sampled during active COVID-19. The CDR3 runs from the conserved cysteine through the conserved F or W. The order of the fields is J gene, D gene, CDR3 length, clone size, V gene, CDR3 DNA, CDR3 protein. D genes are given only for firm matches. A row's size may be missing; if present it is once, few, many or a size class.

TRBJ2-2 | - | 21 | - | TRBV12-2 | TGTGCAAGTCGCTTAGAGTGTGGGACAGATCGCAGCTTCAAACCCACCGGGGAGCTGTTTTTT | CASRLECGTDRSFKPTGELFF
TRBJ1-5 | - | 14 | - | TRBV28 | TGTGCCAGCAGTTCAGTGGTTGGCATTGAGCCCCAGCATTTT | CASSSVVGIEPQHF
TRBJ2-2 | TRBD1 | 16 | - | TRBV5-4 | TGTGCCAGCAACACGTACAGGGGGCGAATGACCGGGGAGCTGTTTTTT | CASNTYRGRMTGELFF
TRBJ2-3 | - | 14 | - | TRBV11-2 | TGTGCCAGCAGACCACAGGGTCGCGCAGATACGCAGTATTTT | CASRPQGRADTQYF
TRBJ2-6 | - | 17 | - | TRBV4-3 | TGCGCCAGCAGCCAAGGGGGGGCGGGAGCAGGGGCCAACGTCCTGACTTTC | CASSQGGAGAGANVLTF
TRBJ1-3 | - | 13 | - | TRBV12-3/TRBV12-4 | TGTGCCAGCAGTCCCAGGGGTGGAAACACCATATATTTT | CASSPRGGNTIYF
TRBJ2-7 | - | 13 | - | TRBV5-1 | TGCGCCAGCAGCCTGGACTATCCTTACGAGCAGTACTTC | CASSLDYPYEQYF
TRBJ1-3 | - | 12 | once | TRBV3-1/TRBV3-2 | TGTGCCAGCAGCCATTCAGAAAACACCATATATTTT | CASSHSENTIYF
TRBJ1-1 | TRBD1 | 14 | - | TRBV5-6 | TGTGCCAGCAGCGCCGTCCCGGGACAGGGATCAGCTTTCTTT | CASSAVPGQGSAFF
TRBJ2-1 | - | 12 | - | TRBV6-1 | TGTGCCAGCAGTGACCCTACCACGAGGTCGTTCTTC | CASSDPTTRSFF
TRBJ2-3 | - | 14 | - | TRBV6-2/TRBV6-3 | TGTGCCAGCAGTTACATAGCTGTCACAGATACGCAGTATTTT | CASSYIAVTDTQYF
TRBJ1-6 | - | 15 | - | TRBV5-6 | TGTGCCAGCAGCTTGGAGGATCAGGGCTATTCACCCCTCCACTTT | CASSLEDQGYSPLHF
TRBJ1-5 | - | 13 | - | TRBV6-5 | TGTGCCAGCAACAGACAGCAGAATCAGCCCCAGCATTTT | CASNRQQNQPQHF
TRBJ2-1 | - | 14 | - | TRBV30 | TGTGCCTGGAACTTACAAGGACAGTACAATGAGCAGTTCTTC | CAWNLQGQYNEQFF
TRBJ1-2 | TRBD1 | 13 | few | TRBV7-9 | TGTGCCAGCAGCCGGACAGGGGAAATCGGCTACACCTTC | CASSRTGEIGYTF
TRBJ2-2 | - | 14 | once | TRBV5-1 | TGCGCCAGCAGCGGAACTAGATACACCGGGGAGCTGTTTTTT | CASSGTRYTGELFF
TRBJ2-7 | TRBD2 | 15 | - | TRBV28 | TGTGCCAGCAGGGCGACGGGTCTAGCGGGAGGCGAGCAGTACTTC | CASRATGLAGGEQYF
TRBJ1-2 | TRBD1 | 16 | once | TRBV3-1/TRBV3-2 | TGTGCCAGCAGCCAAGACGCGGACAGGGGGGACTATGGCTACACCTTC | CASSQDADRGDYGYTF
TRBJ2-5 | TRBD2 | 14 | - | TRBV4-3 | TGCGCCAGCAGCCACCGGACTAGTGGGGAGACCCAGTACTTC | CASSHRTSGETQYF
TRBJ2-7 | - | 12 | - | TRBV18 | TGTGCCAGCTCACCCGCGGAGTACGAGCAGTACTTC | CASSPAEYEQYF
TRBJ2-3 | TRBD2 | 16 | - | TRBV11-2 | TGTGCCAGCAGCTTTAGGGGCCGGGAGGGCACAGATACGCAGTATTTT | CASSFRGREGTDTQYF
TRBJ1-1 | - | 13 | - | TRBV6-5 | TGTGCCAGCAGTTACTCGGACAGCACTGAAGCTTTCTTT | CASSYSDSTEAFF
TRBJ1-1 | - | 12 | - | TRBV2 | TGTGCCAGCAGTGAAGTCGGCACTGAAGCTTTCTTT | CASSEVGTEAFF
TRBJ2-1 | - | 15 | - | TRBV27 | TGTGCCAGCAGTTTTGGCACTTTGGGCAACAATGAGCAGTTCTTC | CASSFGTLGNNEQFF
TRBJ2-7 | - | 11 | - | TRBV9 | TGTGCCAGCACCCCACCGGGGGAGCAGTACTTC | CASTPPGEQYF
TRBJ2-2 | TRBD1 | 15 | - | TRBV5-1 | TGCGCCAGCAGCTTGGGACAGGGGAACACCGGGGAGCTGTTTTTT | CASSLGQGNTGELFF
TRBJ2-3 | - | 14 | - | TRBV9 | TGTGCCAGCAGCCCAAGGACTAGCACAGATACGCAGTATTTT | CASSPRTSTDTQYF
TRBJ2-1 | TRBD2 | 16 | - | TRBV18 | TGTGCCAGCTCACCACCTACGGGGGGGGCCTACAATGAGCAGTTCTTC | CASSPPTGGAYNEQFF
TRBJ2-1 | - | 16 | - | TRBV5-3 | TGTGCCAGAAGCCCTCCAGCGGAGAACTCCTACAATGAGCAGTTCTTC | CARSPPAENSYNEQFF